The 17 T cell receptor beta chains reported below all come from one sample, sequenced in a study of OX40 agonist ivuxolimab in advanced cancers. TCRdb keeps only in-frame clones here, not all; method: immunoSEQ multiplex PCR. The table includes under 80,000 clones, roughly 90% detected once. This specimen was CD4+ or CD8+ T cells sorted from blood, taken in a trial of the OX40 agonist ivuxolimab. Source of these receptors: an adult with an advanced solid tumor such as melanoma, head and neck, liver or kidney cancer.

The chain couples TRBV5-6 to TRBJ2-3, with 7 bases lining up with TRBD2. CDR3 length: 16 residues. CDR1 is SGHDT and CDR2 is YYEEEE in the germline V gene. Trimming removed 0 bases from V and 0 bases from J; junction bases left unmatched: 4. The CDR3, as DNA: TGTGCCAGCAGCTTGGCGGGGCGGGGGAGCACAGATACGCAGTATTTT. This encodes CASSLAGRGSTDTQYF. The full variable domain, with the rest looked up from reference TRBV5-6 and TRBJ2-3, is DAGVTQSPTHLIKTRGQQVTLRCSPKSGHDTVSWYQQALGQGPQFIFQYYEEEERQRGNFPDRFSGHQFPNYSSELNVNALLLGDSALYLCASSLAGRGSTDTQYFGPGTRLTVL.

The chain carries TRBV19 and TRBJ1-2; D is ambiguous. The CDR3 covers 17 residues. Trimming cost V 3 bases and J 3 bases, with 20 bases left between them. CDR1 and CDR2 from the germline V gene are LNHDA and SQIVND (reference sequence). CDR3 sequence (DNA): TGTGCCAGTAGTATTGGGGTTGGACGTAGCCCCCACTATGGCTACACCTTC. This encodes CASSIGVGRSPHYGYTF. The whole variable domain, filled in from reference TRBV19 and TRBJ1-2, reads DGGITQSPKYLFRKEGQNVTLSCEQNLNHDAMYWYRQDPGQGLRLIYYSQIVNDFQKGDIAEGYSVSREKKESFPLTVTSAQKNPTAFYLCASSIGVGRSPHYGYTFGSGTRLTVV.

This chain's CDR3 is CASSLGQGAYGYTF. CDR3 DNA sequence: TGTGCCAGCAGTTTGGGACAGGGGGCTTATGGCTACACCTTC. The chain combines TRBV28 with TRBJ1-2; 12 nucleotides align to TRBD1. The CDR3 covers 14 residues. Germline loops: CDR1 MDHEN, CDR2 SYDVKM. The V and J ends lost 3 bases and 5 bases, in that order; junction bases with no gene match: 1.

V usage is TRBV30 and J usage is TRBJ1-3, with a weak D call TRBD1 (6 bases). CDR1 and CDR2 from the germline V gene are GTSNPN and SVGIG (reference sequence). The CDR3 runs 12 residues. Between the trimmed V and J ends, which lost 7 bases and 7 bases, there was a span of 14 bases. This CDR3 reads CALDRRLNTIYF. The CDR3 DNA sequence: TGTGCCTTGGACAGAAGGTTGAACACCATATATTTT.

The V call is TRBV27, the J call TRBJ1-2; 7 bases agree with TRBD1. Germline CDR1 and CDR2: MNHEY and SMNVEV (reference sequence). This CDR3 spans 15 amino acids. J gave up 1 base and V 6 bases, and 8 bases lay outside the gene matches. The CDR3 DNA follows: TGTGCCAGCAGCCGGGAGGGGGCGCGTAACTATGGCTACACCTTC. Translated, it gives CASSREGARNYGYTF.

The chain is built from TRBV11-1 and TRBJ1-1, with 8 bases lining up with TRBD1. The ends lost 3 bases at V and 0 bases at J; junction bases unmatched: 9. Germline loops: CDR1 SGHAT, CDR2 FQDESV (reference sequence). The CDR3 loop spans 17 amino acids. For the CDR3, the DNA is TGTGCCAGCAGCTTTACCGGGACAGGAGGTTTGAACACTGAAGCTTTCTTT. This translates into CASSFTGTGGLNTEAFF.

This chain joins TRBV5-6 and TRBJ2-2, with 10 bases that match TRBD2. CDR3 length: 16 amino acids. The germline CDR1 and CDR2 sequences are SGHDT and YYEEEE. Trimming cost V 4 bases and J 3 bases; bases outside gene matches: 6. The CDR3 here is CASSPALAGYTGELFF. CDR3 bases: TGTGCCAGCAGCCCGGCACTAGCGGGATACACCGGGGAGCTGTTTTTT.

The rearrangement joins TRBV18 to TRBJ2-1; D is ambiguous. Germline V gene lookup returns CDR1 KGHSH and CDR2 LQKENI. Between the trimmed V and J ends, which lost 4 bases and 9 bases, there was a span of 16 bases. The CDR3 runs 14 residues. The CDR3 DNA follows: TGTGCCAGCTCACAAGCCACACCAGGCTTTGAGCAGTTCTTC. Its protein product is CASSQATPGFEQFF.

This sequence joins TRBV2 and TRBJ1-2; maybe TRBD1 (5 bases). Trimming shortened V by 5 bases and J by 0 bases, and 13 bases separated the two germline ends. The CDR3 is 15 amino acids. Germline CDR1 SNHLY, CDR2 FYNNEI. In DNA form, the CDR3 reads TGTGCCAGCAGTTCCTCAGGGCTAGCTAACTATGGCTACACCTTC. Protein: CASSSSGLANYGYTF.

V gene TRBV19 combines with J gene TRBJ2-1; a weak D match, TRBD2 (6 bases). The CDR3 length is 14 residues. V lost 6 bases and J lost 7, with 16 bases in between. Looked up from germline, CDR1 is LNHDA and CDR2 is SQIVND (reference sequence). The CDR3 nucleotides read TGTGCCAGTAGCTCAATTAGACGGGAGAATGAGCAGTTCTTC. Translation gives CASSSIRRENEQFF.

This chain joins TRBV6-1 and TRBJ1-2; no clear D gene. CDR1 is MNHNS and CDR2 is SASEGT in the germline V gene. V was pared by 5 bases and J by 12 bases, with 13 bases between. CDR3 length: 11 residues. The CDR3 spells CASSTSESHTF. The CDR3 DNA reads TGTGCCAGCAGTACCTCCGAGTCCCACACCTTC.

This clone was counted between two and nine times. This chain uses TRBV7-9 with TRBJ1-2; a weak D match, TRBD1 (6 bases). The germline V and J ends were trimmed by 1 base and 7 bases, with 16 bases remaining between them. The CDR3 has 15 amino acids. Per the germline V gene, CDR1 is SEHNR and CDR2 is FQNEAQ (reference sequence). CDR3 amino acids: CASSLDGAQGFGYTF. CDR3 in DNA: TGTGCCAGCAGCTTAGATGGGGCCCAGGGGTTTGGCTACACCTTC.

The V gene is TRBV4-2, the J gene TRBJ2-1, with a tentative D call TRBD2 (6 bases). V gave up 0 bases and J gave up 0 bases, with 9 bases separating them. The germline V gene encodes CDR1 LGHNA and CDR2 YNFKEQ. CDR3 length equals 16 residues. CDR3 amino acids: CASSQDDGSSYNEQFF. Written as DNA, the CDR3 is TGTGCCAGCAGCCAAGATGACGGGAGCTCCTACAATGAGCAGTTCTTC.

The V gene is TRBV14, the J gene TRBJ1-1; 7 positions match TRBD1. Germline CDR1 is SGHDN and CDR2 is FVKESK. J lost 7 bases, V lost 0 bases, and 8 bases had no gene match. There are 15 residues in the CDR3. The CDR3 here is CASSQDSRGYGEAFF. The CDR3 DNA is TGTGCCAGCAGCCAAGATAGCAGGGGGTATGGTGAAGCTTTCTTT.

On this clone itself: The identical CDR3 is also encoded by other nucleotide sequences in the sample. The chain recombines TRBV6-1 with TRBJ1-1, with 8 bases lining up with TRBD1. The V gene's germline CDR1 is MNHNS and CDR2 SASEGT. V lost 7 bases, J lost 0 bases, and 4 bases stayed unmatched. CDR3 length equals 14 residues. The chain's CDR3 is CASNRGGLNTEAFF. The CDR3 DNA follows: TGTGCCAGCAACAGGGGGGGGCTGAACACTGAAGCTTTCTTT.

V is TRBV6-5 and J is TRBJ1-2; D call uncertain. The CDR3 has 14 residues. Between the trimmed V and J ends, which lost 4 bases and 4 bases, there was a span of 13 bases. Germline CDR1 is MNHEY and CDR2 is SVGAGI. CDR3 coding DNA: TGTGCCAGCAGTTCTCGACCAGAGGGCTATGGCTACACCTTC. As protein: CASSSRPEGYGYTF.

The genes are TRBV5-6 and TRBJ2-1; TRBD2 might be the D (5 bases). Trimming shortened V by 0 bases and J by 4 bases, and 8 bases separated the two germline ends. Germline V gene lookup returns CDR1 SGHDT and CDR2 YYEEEE. The CDR3 runs to 14 residues. CDR3 protein: CASSLGAEYNEQFF. The CDR3 bases are TGTGCCAGCAGCTTGGGAGCGGAGTACAATGAGCAGTTCTTC.